The 32 T cell receptor beta chains below all came from one sample that was sequenced in a study of blood T cell repertoires in COVID-19. The table came from immunoSEQ multiplex PCR; TCRdb's copy has only in-frame clones and leaves some out. The sample shows 50,000 to 75,000 clones, around 77% of them seen only once. The source material was peripheral blood. The receptor source for this set is a man older than 75 with active or convalescent COVID-19.

The chain has TRBV7-2 and TRBJ2-2, with D tentatively TRBD2 (5 bases). The CDR3 contains 16 residues. Deletions cut 1 base from V and 1 base from J, with 10 bases between. Per germline, CDR1 SGHTA and CDR2 FQGNSA. DNA of the CDR3: TGTGCCAGCAGCTTAGGGGGAGTGGGGAACACCGGGGAGCTGTTTTTT. It specifies CASSLGGVGNTGELFF. Looking up the rest from reference TRBV7-2 and TRBJ2-2 gives the full variable domain: GAGVSQSPSNKVTEKGKDVELRCDPISGHTALYWYRQSLGQGLEFLIYFQGNSAPDKSGLPSDRFSAERTGGSVSTLTIQRTQQEDSAVYLCASSLGGVGNTGELFFGEGSRLTVL.

This chain's CDR3 is CASSVEADTQYF. For the CDR3, the DNA is TGTGCCAGCAGCGTCGAGGCAGATACGCAGTATTTT. The genes are TRBV9 and TRBJ2-3; D ambiguous. The CDR3 consists of 12 residues. CDR1 and CDR2 from the germline V gene are SGDLS and YYNGEE. V lost 2 bases and J lost 4, with 5 bases in between.

The chain combines TRBV6-2 or TRBV6-3 with TRBJ2-1; 7 nucleotides line up with TRBD2. V shed 7 bases, J shed 1 base, and the junction held 4 bases outside the gene matches. The CDR3 totals 14 residues. Germline values: CDR1 MNHEY, CDR2 SVGEGT. CDR3 amino acids: CASTPRESYNEQFF. CDR3 sequence (DNA): TGTGCCAGCACCCCGCGGGAGTCCTACAATGAGCAGTTCTTC.

This clone has only a few counts. The rearrangement joins TRBV15 to TRBJ1-6, with 8 bases that match TRBD1. This CDR3 has 16 amino acids. Trimming took 6 bases from V and 7 from J; bases not matched to a gene: 11. Germline loops: CDR1 LNHNV, CDR2 YYDKDF (reference sequence). CDR3 nucleotides: TGTGCCACCAGGAAGATCGACAGGGGCGCCAATTCACCCCTCCACTTT. It specifies CATRKIDRGANSPLHF.

The chain couples TRBV4-1 to TRBJ1-4, with 7 bases identical to TRBD1. Germline CDR1 is MGHRA and CDR2 is YSYEKL. The CDR3 has 16 residues. The V segment lost 1 base and the J segment 6 bases; nucleotides outside the gene matches: 8. CDR3 in amino acids: CASSQGIQGYDEKLFF. CDR3 in DNA: TGCGCCAGCAGCCAAGGTATACAGGGGTATGATGAAAAACTGTTTTTT.

This chain connects TRBV4-1 to TRBJ2-1; TRBD1 might be the D (6 bases). The V end lost 0 bases, the J end lost 10 bases, and 13 bases lay between the germline ends. The CDR3 runs 14 residues. The germline gives CDR1 MGHRA, CDR2 YSYEKL. CDR3 bases: TGCGCCAGCAGCCAAGACCCAGGGGAATGGGAGCAGTTCTTC. This sequence encodes CASSQDPGEWEQFF.

V and J are TRBV11-2 and TRBJ1-3, with D unclear. The CDR3 runs to 14 residues. Between the trimmed V and J ends, which lost 5 bases and 0 bases, there was a span of 8 bases. Germline-derived CDR1 and CDR2 are SGHAT and FQNNGV. CDR3 sequence: CASSPGLSGNTIYF. The CDR3 region has the DNA TGTGCCAGCAGCCCCGGACTCTCTGGAAACACCATATATTTT. Drawing the rest from reference TRBV11-2 and TRBJ1-3, the complete variable domain is EAGVAQSPRYKIIEKRQSVAFWCNPISGHATLYWYQQILGQGPKLLIQFQNNGVVDDSQLPKDRFSAERLKGVDSTLKIQPAKLEDSAVYLCASSPGLSGNTIYFGEGSWLTVV.

V and J are TRBV2 and TRBJ1-2; no firm D call. Germline V gives CDR1 SNHLY, CDR2 FYNNEI. The CDR3 is 14 amino acids. Trimming removed 4 bases from V and 0 bases from J, with 9 bases in between. The CDR3 DNA sequence: TGTGCCAGCAGTGTGGAGGCAACTAACTATGGCTACACCTTC. This encodes CASSVEATNYGYTF.

The rearrangement uses TRBV19 and TRBJ2-3; D gene unclear. The germline V gene encodes CDR1 LNHDA and CDR2 SQIVND (reference sequence). V lost 1 base and J lost 5, with 16 bases in between. CDR3 length: 16 residues. CDR3 DNA: TGTGCCAGTAGTATAGTGGGCAGGTGGAACGTAGATACGCAGTATTTT. Translated: CASSIVGRWNVDTQYF.

The rearrangement uses TRBV5-1 and TRBJ1-1, with a weak D call TRBD1 (6 bases). The germline V gene has CDR1 SGHRS and CDR2 YFSETQ. The V end lost 4 bases, the J end lost 2 bases, and 12 bases lay between the germline ends. This CDR3 contains 14 residues. As DNA, the CDR3 is TGCGCCAGCAGCGACAGGACGGGTAACACTGAAGCTTTCTTT. Its protein is CASSDRTGNTEAFF.

This clone appeared a few times. The chain links TRBV11-1 to TRBJ2-7; 8 nucleotides align to TRBD1. Germline values: CDR1 SGHAT, CDR2 FQDESV (reference sequence). Trimming took 5 bases from V and 5 from J; bases not matched to a gene: 8. CDR3 length equals 14 residues. Here the CDR3 reads CASSPRTGSDEQYF. Here the CDR3 DNA reads TGTGCCAGCAGCCCCCGGACAGGGTCGGACGAGCAGTACTTC.

This chain joins TRBV7-6 and TRBJ1-3; the match to TRBD1 covers 9 bases. J lost 0 bases, V lost 5 bases, and 8 bases had no gene match. Germline V lookup: CDR1 SGHVS, CDR2 FNYEAQ. CDR3 size: 17 residues. CDR3 DNA: TGTGCCAGCAGCCCTCAAGGGACAGGGCCCTCTGGAAACACCATATATTTT. This translates into CASSPQGTGPSGNTIYF.

The rearrangement uses TRBV6-2 or TRBV6-3 and TRBJ1-2; D unresolved. The CDR3 loop spans 15 amino acids. Per germline, CDR1 MNHEY and CDR2 SVGEGT. The V and J ends lost 2 bases and 0 bases respectively, with 10 bases between them. The CDR3 DNA follows: TGTGCCAGCAGTTACCGGCGGGATCCTAACTATGGCTACACCTTC. This encodes CASSYRRDPNYGYTF.

This clone came up once. The chain has TRBV18 and TRBJ1-2; unclear D gene. The CDR3 extends over 16 amino acids. CDR1 is KGHSH, CDR2 LQKENI, per germline. Between the trimmed V and J ends, which lost 5 bases and 3 bases, there was a span of 19 bases. CDR3 sequence (DNA): TGTGCCAGCTCAATTTCTGTGGCGAACCGGGACTATGGCTACACCTTC. Translating it yields CASSISVANRDYGYTF.

Concerning this clone itself: At one boundary the junction diverges from the germline segment, which might be a read error. The rearrangement joins TRBV5-4 to TRBJ2-7, with TRBD2 matching over 11 bases. Germline loops: CDR1 SGHNT, CDR2 YYREEE (reference sequence). This CDR3 comprises 15 residues. This CDR3 is CASSPPGASGGNRNF. The CDR3 region has the DNA TGTGCCAGCAGCCCCCCCGGGGCTAGCGGGGGGAATAGGAACTTC.

The gene calls are TRBV7-6 and TRBJ2-7, with 8 positions matching TRBD1. Germline trimming cut 2 bases from V and 2 bases from J; bases unmatched to any gene: 11. Germline CDR1 and CDR2: SGHVS and FNYEAQ. This CDR3 has 17 amino acids. The CDR3 loop reads CASSLIGGWTGTYEQYF. The CDR3 nucleotides read TGTGCCAGCAGCTTAATCGGCGGTTGGACAGGGACCTACGAGCAGTACTTC.

The chain combines TRBV10-2 with TRBJ2-3, with TRBD2 identical over 10 bases. The CDR3 consists of 19 residues. Looked up from germline, CDR1 is WSHSY and CDR2 is SAAADI. Trimming at V came to 3 bases and at J to 4 bases, leaving 16 bases not matched to a gene. The CDR3 protein is CASSDPSYRGTSVPDTQYF. The CDR3 DNA reads TGCGCCAGCAGTGACCCCTCGTACCGAGGGACTAGCGTTCCAGATACGCAGTATTTT.

This clone appeared once. This chain joins TRBV2 and TRBJ2-5; D is uncertain. CDR3 length equals 12 residues. Germline-derived CDR1 and CDR2 are SNHLY and FYNNEI. The V and J ends lost 3 bases and 5 bases respectively, with 7 bases between them. The CDR3 DNA follows: TGTGCCAGCAGTGAGACGAGGGAGACCCAGTACTTC. As protein: CASSETRETQYF.

This clone has just a few counts. This chain joins TRBV4-1 and TRBJ1-1, with 9 bases fitting TRBD1. Trimming removed 4 bases from V and 4 bases from J; junction bases left unmatched: 7. The CDR3 contains 15 residues. CDR1 is MGHRA and CDR2 is YSYEKL in the germline V gene. In DNA form, the CDR3 reads TGCGCCAGCAGCCGCGGACAGGGGTTTGTCACTGAAGCTTTCTTT. Residues: CASSRGQGFVTEAFF.

The chain links TRBV24-1 to TRBJ2-3; no reliable D call. Germline V gene sequence: CDR1 KGHDR, CDR2 SFDVKD. Trimming pared 7 bases from V and 2 bases from J, leaving 6 bases between. The CDR3 covers 12 residues. CDR3 in amino acids: CATRSVTDTQYF. DNA of the CDR3: TGTGCCACCAGGAGCGTCACAGATACGCAGTATTTT.

The chain has TRBV2 and TRBJ2-5; 10 bases line up with TRBD2. Germline V CDR1 and CDR2: SNHLY, FYNNEI. CDR3 length: 16 amino acids. V shed 7 bases, J shed 2 bases, and the junction held 10 bases outside the gene matches. CDR3 DNA sequence: TGTGCCAGCAAACCCGAGAGCGGGAGGGGGCAAGAGACCCAGTACTTC. Amino acids: CASKPESGRGQETQYF.

The CDR3 loop is CASSPTGGEGYGYTF. The CDR3 region has the DNA TGCGCCAGCAGCCCCACAGGGGGAGAGGGCTATGGCTACACCTTC. This chain uses TRBV5-1 with TRBJ1-2, with 8 bases identical to TRBD1. Germline V CDR1 and CDR2: SGHRS, YFSETQ. The CDR3 length is 15 residues. V gave up 4 bases and J gave up 4 bases; unmatched junction bases: 9.

This clone came up once. The rearrangement links TRBV27 to TRBJ2-5, with 11 positions matching TRBD2. This CDR3 has 18 amino acids. In germline, CDR1 is MNHEY, CDR2 SMNVEV (reference sequence). Trimming removed 5 bases from V and 2 bases from J; junction bases left unmatched: 13. The CDR3 DNA reads TGTGCCAGCAGTCCCCGCTGGTTTGCTAGCGGGAGGCAAGAGACCCAGTACTTC. It codes for CASSPRWFASGRQETQYF.

J is TRBJ1-1 and V is TRBV3-1 (or the pseudogene TRBV3-2); D unclear. V lost 2 bases and J lost 1, with 8 bases in between. Per germline, CDR1 LGHDT and CDR2 YNNKEL (reference sequence). The CDR3 sequence is 14 residues long. The CDR3 is CASSQPGANTEAFF. In nucleotides, the CDR3 is TGTGCCAGCAGCCAACCCGGAGCGAACACTGAAGCTTTCTTT.

The rearrangement links TRBV19 to TRBJ1-2; D not resolved. Trimming removed 5 bases at V and 4 bases at J, with 11 bases between. CDR1 is LNHDA and CDR2 is SQIVND in the germline V gene (reference sequence). The CDR3 covers 13 residues. This CDR3 reads CASSWEKGYGYTF. CDR3 DNA sequence: TGTGCCAGTAGTTGGGAGAAGGGCTATGGCTACACCTTC.

This chain connects TRBV6-5 to TRBJ2-7; D is unresolved. This CDR3 has 12 amino acids. Trimming took 6 bases from V and 5 from J, leaving 11 bases between them. Germline assignment: CDR1 MNHEY and CDR2 SVGAGI. The CDR3 DNA is TGTGCCAGCAGCCACATTTTCCACGAGCAGTACTTC. Protein: CASSHIFHEQYF.

The CDR3 DNA sequence: TGTGCCAGCAGCCCTTCGGCGGCTATAGCCAAAAACATTCAGTACTTC. This encodes CASSPSAAIAKNIQYF. V gene TRBV11-2 combines with J gene TRBJ2-4; no clear D gene. V dropped 5 bases and J dropped 0 bases, with 14 bases sitting between them. The CDR3 has 16 residues. CDR1 SGHAT and CDR2 FQNNGV come from the germline V gene.

V gene TRBV5-6 combines with J gene TRBJ2-3, with 7 bases identical to TRBD2. This CDR3 has 15 amino acids. Germline values: CDR1 SGHDT, CDR2 YYEEEE. V trimming: 4 bases; J trimming: 5 bases; junction bases outside the gene matches: 10. Here the CDR3 DNA reads TGTGCCAGCAGCCCAAAAAGCGGGGCGGGAGATACGCAGTATTTT. It specifies CASSPKSGAGDTQYF.

The chain employs TRBV4-1 and TRBJ2-7; D not certain. V gave up 1 base and J gave up 2 bases, with 9 bases separating them. The CDR3 spans 14 residues. From germline, CDR1 is MGHRA and CDR2 YSYEKL. CDR3 residues: CASSQGSFTYEQYF. The CDR3, as DNA: TGCGCCAGCAGCCAAGGGAGTTTTACCTACGAGCAGTACTTC.

This chain joins TRBV29-1 and TRBJ1-5; perhaps TRBD1 as D (5 bases). This CDR3 has 13 amino acids. Germline CDR1 reads SQVTM; CDR2 reads ANQGSEA. The germline V and J ends were trimmed by 4 bases and 5 bases, with 12 bases remaining between them. The CDR3 loop reads CSVAGGTDQPQHF. The CDR3 DNA sequence: TGCAGCGTTGCCGGGGGGACCGATCAGCCCCAGCATTTT.

The V call is TRBV9, the J call TRBJ1-4; weak D call: TRBD1 (6 bases). V shed 3 bases and J shed 5 bases, with 14 bases lying between them. Germline loops: CDR1 SGDLS, CDR2 YYNGEE. CDR3 length: 15 amino acids. The CDR3 region is CASSANRAENEKLFF. CDR3 nucleotide sequence: TGTGCCAGCAGCGCCAACAGGGCGGAGAATGAAAAACTGTTTTTT.

The chain employs TRBV24-1 and TRBJ1-5, with unresolved D. V gave up 3 bases and J gave up 6 bases, with 11 bases separating them. CDR1 and CDR2 (germline): KGHDR, SFDVKD. This CDR3 is 14 amino acids long. This chain's CDR3 is CATSDPSTGQPQHF. CDR3 nucleotide sequence: TGTGCCACCAGTGATCCGTCGACTGGTCAGCCCCAGCATTTT.